The present T cell receptor (beta chain) was sequenced within a study of T-cell reconstitution after alpha-beta-depleted transplantation in children. The study's findings and limits: Reported findings indicate that, about two months after transplant, alpha-beta T cells came from several hundred expanded clones, which were derived from non-depleted graft cells. A year had passed since transplant, and T-cell counts and diversity by then came mostly from newly produced T cells. Certain patients had high TCRbeta diversity at day 60, and it came from recipient T cells and thymic progenitors that survived.

This clonotype was seen ten or more times. What it binds is unknown. Germline CDR1 is SQVTM and CDR2 is ANQGSEA. The CDR3 is made up of 13 amino acids. Using unique molecular identifiers, the investigators prepared the TCRbeta library. TCRdb ran MiXCR on the PCR reads and lists one entry per CDR3 protein. The sample consists of about 600,000 distinct CDR3 sequences, more than 20% of them appearing once. This sequence was found in a boy less than two years old who had a stem cell transplant for acute myeloid leukemia, so the T cells may come from the graft donor. This specimen consisted of PBMCs, mostly from graft donor cells, obtained 360 days after TCRalphabeta/CD19-depleted stem cell transplant. The chain couples TRBV29-1 to TRBJ2-1; D is perhaps TRBD2 (6 bases). This chain's CDR3 is CTKLAPGHNEQFF. In DNA form, the CDR3 reads TGCACCAAACTAGCCCCCGGTCACAATGAGCAGTTCTTC.